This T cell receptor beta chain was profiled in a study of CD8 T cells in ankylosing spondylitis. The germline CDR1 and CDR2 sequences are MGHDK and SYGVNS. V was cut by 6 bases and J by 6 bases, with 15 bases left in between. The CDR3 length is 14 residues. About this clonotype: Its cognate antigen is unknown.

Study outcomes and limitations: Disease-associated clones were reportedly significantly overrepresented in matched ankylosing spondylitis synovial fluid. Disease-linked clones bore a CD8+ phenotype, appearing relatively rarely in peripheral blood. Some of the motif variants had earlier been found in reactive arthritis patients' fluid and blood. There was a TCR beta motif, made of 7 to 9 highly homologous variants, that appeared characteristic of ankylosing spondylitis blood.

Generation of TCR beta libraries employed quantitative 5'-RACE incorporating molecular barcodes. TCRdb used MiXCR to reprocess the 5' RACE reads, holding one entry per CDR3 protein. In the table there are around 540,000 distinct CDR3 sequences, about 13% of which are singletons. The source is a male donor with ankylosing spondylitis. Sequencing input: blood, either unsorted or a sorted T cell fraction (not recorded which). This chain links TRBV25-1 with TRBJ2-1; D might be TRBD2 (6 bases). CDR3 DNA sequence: TGTGCCAGCAGCGAACAGCGGGCGAGCAATGAGCAGTTCTTC. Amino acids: CASSEQRASNEQFF.